The rows below give T cell receptor beta chains drawn from one sample of a study of T cell responses to AZD1222 COVID-19 vaccine. Clones were read by immunoSEQ multiplex PCR, and TCRdb kept only the in-frame ones, dropping some. The data show approximately 89,000 clones, 85% to 95% seen once. The input for sequencing was peripheral blood, taken on day 0 of MenACWY control vaccination. These receptors were collected from an adult in good health. Both conserved end residues are part of each CDR3. D genes are given only for firm matches. The size field is filled for only some rows; it gives once, few, many or a size class.

clone_size	d_call	v_call	j_call	cdr3_nt	cdr3_aa
-	-	TRBV19	TRBJ2-6	TGTGCCAGTAGTAGGGGCCACTCTGGGGCCAACGTCCTGACTTTC	CASSRGHSGANVLTF
-	TRBD2	TRBV9	TRBJ2-1	TGTGCCAGCACCCGAACCCACTCTAGCGGGGGAAGCTCCTACAATGAGCAGTTCTTC	CASTRTHSSGGSSYNEQFF
-	-	TRBV7-9	TRBJ2-2	TGTGCCAGCGGGGGACGGCGGAACACCGGGGAGCTGTTTTTT	CASGGRRNTGELFF
-	TRBD1	TRBV7-2	TRBJ1-6	TGTGCCAGCAGCTTCTCTCACAGGGGACCGAGCTCCTATAATTCACCCCTCCACTTT	CASSFSHRGPSSYNSPLHF
-	-	TRBV7-2	TRBJ2-2	TGTGCCAGCAGCTCTGTAGTCGCCGGGGAGCTGTTTTTT	CASSSVVAGELFF
-	-	TRBV5-1	TRBJ1-2	TGCGCCAGCAGCAAGGACCGGGGCTACACCTTC	CASSKDRGYTF
-	-	TRBV16	TRBJ1-1	TGTGCCAGCAGCCAATCAGGGTTAGGGGGGAACACTGAAGCTTTCTTT	CASSQSGLGGNTEAFF
-	-	TRBV18	TRBJ2-5	TGTGCCAGCTCACCAGGATCGAGGGAGACCCAGTACTTC	CASSPGSRETQYF
-	TRBD1	TRBV6-2/TRBV6-3	TRBJ2-7	TGTGCCAGCAGTTCACAGGGGTTCGCCGAGCAGTACTTC	CASSSQGFAEQYF
medium-sized	-	TRBV7-2	TRBJ1-1	TGTGCCAGCAGTACGACGACGAACACTGAAGCTTTCTTT	CASSTTTNTEAFF
-	-	TRBV12-3/TRBV12-4	TRBJ1-1	TGTGCCAGCAGTTTTATGACTGAAGCTTTCTTT	CASSFMTEAFF
-	TRBD1	TRBV19	TRBJ1-1	TGTGCCAGCCGGGACAGTCACACTGAAGCTTTCTTT	CASRDSHTEAFF
-	TRBD1	TRBV28	TRBJ1-4	TGTGCCAGCAGTTCCGGGACAGTCAATGAAAAACTGTTTTTT	CASSSGTVNEKLFF
few	-	TRBV12-3/TRBV12-4	TRBJ2-2	TGTGCCAGCAGTCTACAGGGAACCGGGGAGCTGTTTTTT	CASSLQGTGELFF
-	-	TRBV19	TRBJ1-1	TGTGCCAGCAGTCCCTTTGGGAGGGGAGAGACTGAAGCTTTCTTT	CASSPFGRGETEAFF
few	-	TRBV4-1	TRBJ2-2	TGCGCCAGCAGCCAAGAACAGGCCGGGGAGCTGTTTTTT	CASSQEQAGELFF
-	TRBD2	TRBV11-3	TRBJ2-1	TGTGCCAGCAGCTTAGATCAAGGCGGGAGTGTACTTAACAATGAGCAGTTCTTC	CASSLDQGGSVLNNEQFF
-	TRBD1	TRBV13	TRBJ2-2	TGTGCCAGCAGCCCCACCGAGGGGGCGCAGGACACCGGGGAGCTGTTTTTT	CASSPTEGAQDTGELFF
-	-	TRBV30	TRBJ1-4	TGTGCCTGGAACCTAAGATCCCTTAATGAAAAACTGTTTTTT	CAWNLRSLNEKLFF
-	-	TRBV19	TRBJ2-1	TGTGCCAGTAGTATGGGGGGGCACTCCTACAATGAGCAGTTCTTC	CASSMGGHSYNEQFF
-	-	TRBV27	TRBJ2-6	TGTGCCACCAAGGCCCCCCTTAGCTCTGGGGCCAACGTCCTGACTTTC	CATKAPLSSGANVLTF
-	-	TRBV2	TRBJ1-2	TGTGCCAGCAGTGAACCGACAGTCCGCAACTATGGCTACACCTTC	CASSEPTVRNYGYTF
-	-	TRBV10-3	TRBJ2-5	TGTGCCACAAGCGGTGGAGGAGAGACCCAGTACTTC	CATSGGGETQYF
-	-	TRBV7-2	TRBJ1-3	TGTGCCAGCAGCCTAGATAGGTGGGGATACACCATATATTTT	CASSLDRWGYTIYF
-	-	TRBV29-1	TRBJ1-2	TGCAGCGGGCAGAATCAGGGAAGTGGCTACACCTTC	CSGQNQGSGYTF
-	TRBD1	TRBV7-9	TRBJ1-2	TGTGCCAGCAGCTTTGACAGGGCGGTGGATGGCTACACCTTC	CASSFDRAVDGYTF
-	-	TRBV5-1	TRBJ2-5	TGCGCCAGCAGCTTGGATCCGGGGTTGGAGACCCAGTACTTC	CASSLDPGLETQYF
-	-	TRBV7-2	TRBJ1-2	TGTGCCAGCAGTCTGACAGGTTATGGCTACACCTTC	CASSLTGYGYTF
-	TRBD1	TRBV3-1/TRBV3-2	TRBJ1-2	TGTGCCAGCAGCCCAAAGACAGGGGTGAACTATGGCTACACCTTC	CASSPKTGVNYGYTF
-	-	TRBV4-3	TRBJ2-3	TGCGCCAGCAGCCCCCGCACGGGAGATACGCAGTATTTT	CASSPRTGDTQYF
-	TRBD2	TRBV7-3	TRBJ2-2	TGTGCCAGCAGCATACTAGCGGGAGCCACCGGGGAGCTGTTTTTT	CASSILAGATGELFF
-	-	TRBV29-1	TRBJ2-7	TGCAGCGGGGCAGGCAGCAACCACGAGCAGTACTTC	CSGAGSNHEQYF
-	TRBD2	TRBV24-1	TRBJ2-5	TGTGCCACCAGTGACGATCCGGGAGCGGGAGATTTTGATGAGACCCAGTACTTC	CATSDDPGAGDFDETQYF
-	-	TRBV19	TRBJ2-7	TGTGCCAGTAGTAAAGCTTCCTCCTACGAGCAGTACTTC	CASSKASSYEQYF
-	-	TRBV10-3	TRBJ2-5	TGTGCCACGGACGCCGGCGGGACGAAAGAGACCCAGTACTTC	CATDAGGTKETQYF
-	-	TRBV6-5	TRBJ1-2	TGTGTCACCCAGGGCGCAGGGGCGAACTATGGCTACACCTTC	CVTQGAGANYGYTF
-	-	TRBV19	TRBJ2-1	TGTGCCAGTAGTATAGACACCAATGTAGGCAATGAGCAGTTCTTC	CASSIDTNVGNEQFF
-	-	TRBV5-1	TRBJ2-1	TGCGCCAGCAGCTCCCGTGGGGGGAGCTCCTACAATGAGCAGTTCTTC	CASSSRGGSSYNEQFF
-	TRBD1	TRBV7-2	TRBJ2-3	TGTGCCAGCAGACTCAGGGGGCTCACAGATACGCAGTATTTT	CASRLRGLTDTQYF
-	TRBD1	TRBV6-5	TRBJ2-7	TGTGCCAGCAGCAGGGACAGCTACTACGAGCAGTACTTC	CASSRDSYYEQYF
-	-	TRBV27	TRBJ1-6	TGTGCCAGCAGTTTCGGGCCTCCTAATACACCCCTCCACTTT	CASSFGPPNTPLHF
-	TRBD2	TRBV5-1	TRBJ2-3	TGCGCCAGCAGCTTGGCTAGACTAGCGTCCTCGGGTACGCAGTATTTT	CASSLARLASSGTQYF
-	-	TRBV5-1	TRBJ2-3	TGCGCCAGCAGCCCGGACCATCACACAGATACGCAGTATTTT	CASSPDHHTDTQYF
few	-	TRBV6-1	TRBJ1-3	TGTGCCAGCAGTGAAGAGTCAGGGGCCTCTGGAAACACCATATATTTT	CASSEESGASGNTIYF
-	-	TRBV3-1/TRBV3-2	TRBJ1-3	TGTGCCAGCAGCCCCCGAGGGGGTATCGGAAACACCATATATTTT	CASSPRGGIGNTIYF
few	-	TRBV29-1	TRBJ1-4	TGCAGCGTTGAAGACCCGAAGTACGGCTCGGAAAAACTGTTTTTT	CSVEDPKYGSEKLFF
-	-	TRBV19	TRBJ1-4	TGTGCCAGTAGTATCTTGCAGGGGGAAAAACTGTTTTTT	CASSILQGEKLFF
-	-	TRBV5-4	TRBJ1-1	TGTGCCAGCAGCCGACCACAGGGCACTGAAGCTTTCTTT	CASSRPQGTEAFF
few	-	TRBV29-1	TRBJ1-1	TGCAGCGCCCCGGGCGGACGGGAGCCTGAAGCTTTCTTT	CSAPGGREPEAFF
-	-	TRBV7-5	TRBJ1-1	TGTGTCAGAAGGCTAGGACAGGGGCCAATGAACACTGAAGCTTTCTTT	CVRRLGQGPMNTEAFF